One sample yielded the 6 T cell receptor beta chains listed below, sequenced in a study of blood T cell repertoires in COVID-19. Assay used: immunoSEQ multiplex PCR; TCRdb lists only in-frame clones, some missing. The sample records approximately 490,000 clones, 70% to 90% being singletons. Sequenced material: PBMCs or T cells enriched from blood (not recorded which). These receptors were taken from a woman aged 55-70 years who had recovered from COVID-19.

The CDR3 reads CASSLWPGELFF. CDR3 nucleotides: TGTGCCAGCAGTTTATGGCCCGGGGAGCTGTTTTTT. The rearrangement links TRBV27 to TRBJ2-2, with unresolved D. This CDR3 contains 12 residues. Trimming pared 1 base from V and 6 bases from J, leaving 3 bases between. Germline V CDR1 and CDR2: MNHEY, SMNVEV (reference sequence).

The J gene is TRBJ1-2, the V gene TRBV10-3, with TRBD1 matching 9 bases. This CDR3 has 15 residues. Germline lookup yields CDR1 ENHRY and CDR2 SYGVKD. With V trimmed by 4 bases and J by 4 bases, 7 bases remained unmatched. The CDR3 nucleotides are TGTGCCATCAGTGTTTCCCTGGGACAGGGCTATGGCTACACCTTC. This encodes CAISVSLGQGYGYTF.

The rearrangement joins TRBV30 to TRBJ2-1; 8 bases are shared with TRBD2. Germline CDR1 and CDR2: GTSNPN and SVGIG (reference sequence). This CDR3 is built from 15 residues. The trim removed 3 bases at V and 7 bases at J, leaving 11 bases unmatched. As DNA, the CDR3 is TGTGCCTGGAGCCTACTGGGACTAGGGGGGAATGAGCAGTTCTTC. Protein: CAWSLLGLGGNEQFF. Full variable domain (outside the CDR3, taken from reference TRBV30 and TRBJ2-1): SQTIHQWPATLVQPVGSPLSLECTVEGTSNPNLYWYRQAAGRGLQLLFYSVGIGQISSEVPQNLSASRPQDRQFILSSKKLLLSDSGFYLCAWSLLGLGGNEQFFGPGTRLTVL.

This clone was counted only a few times. This sequence joins TRBV5-1 and TRBJ2-1, with TRBD2 matching over 7 bases. The CDR3 runs to 14 residues. The V gene end was trimmed by 2 bases and the J gene end by 9 bases; junction bases not matched to a gene: 8. Germline V lookup: CDR1 SGHRS, CDR2 YFSETQ. The CDR3 protein is CASSLSGDRGEQFF. The CDR3 nucleotides read TGCGCCAGCAGCTTAAGCGGGGACCGGGGTGAGCAGTTCTTC.

The genes are TRBV5-1 and TRBJ1-4, with D perhaps TRBD1 (6 bases). The CDR3 sequence is 15 residues long. V lost 3 bases, J lost 7 bases, and 16 bases lay in between. CDR1 is SGHRS and CDR2 is YFSETQ in the germline V gene. CDR3 protein: CASSSEGVSGEKLFF. In nucleotides, the CDR3 is TGCGCCAGCAGCTCTGAGGGGGTTTCCGGTGAAAAACTGTTTTTT.

This clone is a singleton in its sample. V usage is TRBV2 and J usage is TRBJ2-3; 7 nucleotides match TRBD1. Losses at the gene ends were 7 bases for V and 3 bases for J; bases not matched to a gene: 13. Germline assignment: CDR1 SNHLY and CDR2 FYNNEI. This CDR3 spans 16 amino acids. The CDR3 DNA sequence: TGTGCCAGCACCAGTGGATTAGGGGGCGGGACAGATACGCAGTATTTT. It yields the protein CASTSGLGGGTDTQYF.